A selection of T cell receptor beta chains follows, all from one sample in a study of blood T cell repertoires in COVID-19. Only in-frame clones appear in the TCRdb table, and some are missing; sequencing was by immunoSEQ multiplex PCR. The table has roughly 360,000 clones, more than 75% seen once; the top ten hold 0.97%. The sample was PBMCs or T cells enriched from blood (not recorded which). These receptors all stem from a woman in her twenties or thirties with acute COVID-19. Each CDR3 is given without its conserved first and last residue. The order of the fields is V gene, J gene, CDR3 protein.

v_gene: TRBV2
j_gene: TRBJ1-6
CDR3aa: ASSDQGAGNSPLH

v_gene: TRBV12-5
j_gene: TRBJ2-3
CDR3aa: ASGLARTDTQY

v_gene: TRBV7-2
j_gene: TRBJ2-5
CDR3aa: ASRSGRDGETQY

v_gene: TRBV6-5
j_gene: TRBJ2-5
CDR3aa: ASRGASVRRETQY

v_gene: TRBV7-9
j_gene: TRBJ1-4
CDR3aa: ASSLGTGSTNEKLF

v_gene: TRBV4-1
j_gene: TRBJ2-3
CDR3aa: ASSQVQGPDTQY

v_gene: TRBV6-5
j_gene: TRBJ2-2
CDR3aa: ASTHRGTGELF

v_gene: TRBV1
j_gene: TRBJ2-7
CDR3aa: TSSRENLEGEQY

v_gene: TRBV24-1
j_gene: TRBJ2-1
CDR3aa: ATSDATGSSYNEQF

v_gene: TRBV18
j_gene: TRBJ2-7
CDR3aa: ASSPSGQGAEQY

v_gene: TRBV6-4
j_gene: TRBJ2-5
CDR3aa: ASSQTPQGTQY

v_gene: TRBV7-2
j_gene: TRBJ2-5
CDR3aa: ASTERGTAETQY

v_gene: TRBV14
j_gene: TRBJ1-4
CDR3aa: ASSRGLNEKLF

v_gene: TRBV5-5
j_gene: TRBJ1-2
CDR3aa: ASSLPGLGYT

v_gene: TRBV24-1
j_gene: TRBJ2-7
CDR3aa: ATSDPTGINHEQY

v_gene: TRBV20-1
j_gene: TRBJ2-1
CDR3aa: SASDRGKLRYNEQF

v_gene: TRBV6-5
j_gene: TRBJ1-5
CDR3aa: ASSQGGISNQPQH

v_gene: TRBV6-6
j_gene: TRBJ2-7
CDR3aa: ASSYASSYEQY